These 18 T cell receptor delta chains originate from one sample sequenced in a study of delta chains in infants with herpesvirus infections. PBMC RNA was reverse transcribed using gamma-chain- and delta-chain-specific primers. TCRdb re-called the RT-PCR reads using CATT. The table includes more than 900 delta-chain clones, under 35% detected once. This material consisted of peripheral blood, taken at time point 2 of longitudinal follow-up. These receptors came from a human donor who was a Ugandan infant, either HIV-exposed or HIV-unexposed (not recorded which).

This clone occurred a few times. In DNA form, the CDR3 reads TGTGCTCTTGGGGAACGACTCCATTACTGGGTCCGATGGATAGGCTACACCGATAAACTCATCTTT. Translating it yields CALGERLHYWVRWIGYTDKLIF. J is TRDJ1 and V is TRDV1, with a tentative D call TRDD3 (6 bases). The V gene's germline CDR1 is TSWWSYY and CDR2 QGS. CDR3 length equals 22 residues. Trimming left V 1 base short and J 0 bases short, with 30 bases between.

This rearrangement joins TRDV1 to TRDJ1; TRDD3 matches at 11 bases. From germline, CDR1 is TSWWSYY and CDR2 QGS. Trimming removed 1 base from V and 1 base from J; junction bases left unmatched: 14. The length of the CDR3 is 20 residues. The CDR3 DNA follows: TGTGCTCTTGGGGAACGTATGGGTACTTCTGGGGGATACCCCACCGATAAACTCATCTTT. Protein product: CALGERMGTSGGYPTDKLIF.

The chain carries TRDV1 and TRDJ1; 11 positions agree with TRDD3. Germline CDR1 is TSWWSYY and CDR2 is QGS. V gave up 3 bases and J gave up 0 bases; unmatched junction bases: 36. This CDR3 comprises 27 residues. The CDR3 DNA is TGTGCTCTTGGGGAGCATAGGGGCCCAGCTGCTGTTTGGGGGATACGCGGGACGGAAAACTACACCGATAAACTCATCTTT. This codes for CALGEHRGPAAVWGIRGTENYTDKLIF.

V usage is TRDV1 and J usage is TRDJ1; D is undetermined. V was clipped by 3 bases and J by 0 bases, with 11 bases between them. The CDR3 consists of 15 residues. Germline CDR1 and CDR2: TSWWSYY and QGS. CDR3 amino acids: CALGDVPSYTDKLIF. CDR3 nucleotide sequence: TGTGCTCTTGGGGACGTTCCCTCGTACACCGATAAACTCATCTTT.

In the case of this clone: A much larger clone sits a single nucleotide away, making a read error possible. The V call is TRDV1, the J call TRDJ1; 10 nucleotides line up with TRDD3. The CDR3 runs 20 residues. Germline V gives CDR1 TSWWSYY, CDR2 QGS. V lost 1 base to trimming and J lost 12 bases; unmatched junction nucleotides: 26. The CDR3 sequence: CALGEPPFYGGYANPARFIF. CDR3 nucleotide sequence: TGTGCTCTTGGGGAACCCCCATTCTACGGGGGATACGCGAATCCCGCTAGGTTCATCTTT.

This clone has more than one count but fewer than ten. The chain has TRDV2 and TRDJ2; D may be TRDD3 (6 bases). This CDR3 spans 15 amino acids. Germline-derived CDR1 and CDR2 are GEAIGNYY and EKD. Trimming cost V 0 bases and J 3 bases, with 10 bases left between them. For the CDR3, the DNA is TGTGCCTGTGACACCGTGGGGGGAGTGACAGCACAACTCTTCTTT. It is translated as CACDTVGGVTAQLFF.

By sample fraction, this clone is large. The V call is TRDV1, the J call TRDJ1; 8 nucleotides match TRDD3. CDR3 length: 22 residues. Germline V gene sequence: CDR1 TSWWSYY, CDR2 QGS. The ends lost 1 base at V and 0 bases at J; junction bases unmatched: 22. CDR3 loop: CALGEQSPYFLDWGDYTDKLIF. The CDR3 DNA reads as TGTGCTCTTGGGGAACAGTCTCCCTACTTCTTGGACTGGGGGGATTACACCGATAAACTCATCTTT.

Comment on this clone: A far larger clone is one nucleotide away, so this likely arose from a read error. Distinct nucleotide sequences in the sample also encode this CDR3. V is TRDV1 and J is TRDJ1, with 11 bases identical to TRDD3. Per germline, CDR1 TSWWSYY and CDR2 QGS. The CDR3 sequence is 16 residues long. The CDR3 loop is CALGEGLGDTGDKLIF. The CDR3 nucleotides read TGTGCTCTTGGGGAAGGGCTGGGGGATACCGGCGATAAACTTATCTTT.

By frequency in the sample, this clone is medium-sized. In DNA, the CDR3 is TGTGCTCTTGGGGAATGGGCGATAGGGACTGGGGGCTCTAGAGGGTACACCGATAAACTCATCTTT. This encodes CALGEWAIGTGGSRGYTDKLIF. The chain couples TRDV1 to TRDJ1; 8 bases map to TRDD3. Germline values: CDR1 TSWWSYY, CDR2 QGS. V gave up 2 bases and J gave up 0 bases; unmatched junction bases: 23. This CDR3 contains 22 residues.

On this clone itself: A read error may be the cause here, since a much bigger clone is one base away. The sample contains more than one DNA sequence encoding this CDR3. The rearrangement links TRDV2 to TRDJ3, with 9 bases aligning to TRDD3. This CDR3 has 19 residues. Germline-derived CDR1 and CDR2 are GEAIGNYY and EKD. The CDR3 is CACDASYWGSSWDTRQMFF. The DNA for the CDR3 is TGTGCCTGTGACGCGTCCTACTGGGGGAGCTCCTGGGATACCCGACAGATGTTTTTC.

Remarks on this clone: A much larger clone lies a single base off, so this may be a read error. The sample holds other DNA sequences that translate to the same CDR3. The rearrangement uses TRDV1 and TRDJ1; 11 nucleotides line up with TRDD3. The CDR3 has 23 residues. Germline CDR1 is TSWWSYY and CDR2 is QGS. CDR3 sequence (DNA): TGTGCTCTTGGGGACCCGATCGGCCTTCCCTTGGACGATCGAGTTACTGGGGGATATAAACTCATCTTC. Translating it yields CALGDPIGLPLDDRVTGGYKLIF.

About this clone: With only one base between it and a far larger clone, this is likely a read error. The chain is built from TRDV2 and TRDJ3, with TRDD3 matching over 11 bases. The CDR3 has 18 amino acids. J lost 2 bases, V lost 0 bases, and 2 bases had no gene match. From germline, CDR1 is GEAIGNYY and CDR2 EKD. The CDR3 coding sequence is TGTGCCTGTGACACCGAACTGGGGGATACCTGGGACACCCGACAGATGTTTTTC. Its translation is CACDTELGDTWDTRQMFF.

In its sample, this clone ranks as large (0.1 to 1%). This chain uses TRDV1 with TRDJ3; 12 bases map to TRDD3. Germline loops: CDR1 TSWWSYY, CDR2 QGS. V dropped 4 bases and J dropped 0; count of bases not matched to a gene: 22. This CDR3 region has 25 residues. The CDR3 bases are TGTGCTCTTGGGGGCCGGCCTTCGGTACGTCCACTGGGGGATACTCGCTCCTGGGACACCCGACAGATGTTTTTC. It codes for CALGGRPSVRPLGDTRSWDTRQMFF.

This clone appeared a single time. A far larger clone is one nucleotide away, so this likely arose from a read error. The rearrangement links TRDV1 to TRDJ1, with 7 bases fitting TRDD2. J was trimmed by 8 bases and V by 4 bases; bases with no gene match: 25. CDR3 length: 19 residues. CDR1 is TSWWSYY, CDR2 QGS, per germline. The CDR3 sequence: CALGGHRGSYKYREFKLIF. The CDR3 DNA reads TGTGCTCTTGGGGGTCACCGGGGTTCCTACAAGTACCGGGAGTTCAAACTCATCTTT.

In regard to this clone: With a much larger clone just one base away, this may be a read error. V usage is TRDV1 and J usage is TRDJ1; 12 bases map to TRDD3. With V trimmed by 0 bases and J by 2 bases, 4 bases remained unmatched. The CDR3 contains 17 residues. Germline-derived CDR1 and CDR2 are TSWWSYY and QGS. The CDR3, as DNA: TGTGCTCTTGGGGAACTTGACTGGGGGATACCGACCGATAAACTCATCTTT. Encoded protein: CALGELDWGIPTDKLIF.

A word on this clone: This likely came from a read error, as a far larger clone is one base away. The same CDR3 also results from other DNA sequences found in this sample. The V gene is TRDV1, the J gene TRDJ1, with 7 nucleotides matching TRDD3. This CDR3 comprises 23 residues. Germline V gene lookup returns CDR1 TSWWSYY and CDR2 QGS. The V and J ends lost 1 base and 0 bases, in that order; junction bases with no gene match: 26. CDR3 nucleotide sequence: TGTGCTCTTGGGGAACAGGCACCCCCGGCGCTGGGGGCCCCCAGAACCCACACCGATAAACTCATCTTT. Translated: CALGEQAPPALGAPRTHTDKLIF.

This clone is large (0.1 to 1%) within its sample. The CDR3 spells CAMDGNFLSTGDKLIF. As DNA, the CDR3 is TGTGCTATGGATGGAAACTTCCTATCTACGGGAGATAAACTCATCTTT. The chain recombines TRDV3 with TRDJ1, with 7 bases aligning to TRDD2. Germline V gives CDR1 TVYSNPD, CDR2 GDNSRS (reference sequence). The CDR3 runs 16 residues.

This clone was seen a handful of times. The chain carries TRDV2 and TRDJ3; D possibly corresponds to TRDD3 (5 bases). CDR1 and CDR2 from the germline V gene are GEAIGNYY and EKD. V was shortened by 1 base and J by 0 bases, with 12 bases between the two germline ends. The CDR3 length is 18 residues. The CDR3 DNA reads as TGTGCCTGTGACACGATGGGGACTCTCTCCTGGGACACCCGACAGATGTTTTTC. This codes for CACDTMGTLSWDTRQMFF.